The following is a T cell receptor beta chain sequence with its context. The data belong to a study of T cell responses to AZD1222 COVID-19 vaccine. The table came from immunoSEQ multiplex PCR; TCRdb's copy has only in-frame clones and leaves some out. The sample consists of about 140,000 clones, 92% of them appearing once. The germline CDR1 and CDR2 sequences are MNHEY and SVGAGI. This CDR3 has 16 residues. V gave up 0 bases and J gave up 6 bases; unmatched junction bases: 6. The J gene is TRBJ2-2, the V gene TRBV6-5; 8 bases line up with TRBD2. The sample consisted of peripheral blood, taken on day 0 of AZD1222 vaccination. This sequence originates from an adult in good health. CDR3 protein: CASSYSTGLVPGELFF. As DNA, the CDR3 is TGTGCCAGCAGTTACTCGACGGGACTAGTACCCGGGGAGCTGTTTTTT.